What follows are 19 T cell receptor beta chains derived from one specimen sequenced in a study of cytomegalovirus exposure and HLA in healthy donors. 60 Vbeta and 13 Jbeta primers were used in PCR. Assay used: immunoSEQ multiplex PCR; TCRdb lists only in-frame clones, some missing. The sample lists about 190,000 clones, approximately 88% occurring once. The source material was PBMCs. The receptors come from a boy younger than 18 in good health and CMV-seronegative.

This clone was counted a single time. The chain combines TRBV27 with TRBJ2-1; D uncertain. Germline loops: CDR1 MNHEY, CDR2 SMNVEV (reference sequence). The CDR3 contains 15 residues. V gave up 5 bases and J gave up 2 bases, with 13 bases separating them. In DNA form, the CDR3 reads TGTGCCAGCAGTCACTCCGTTTCCGCCTACAATGAGCAGTTCTTC. Its translation is CASSHSVSAYNEQFF.

The chain is built from TRBV7-3 and TRBJ1-5, with unresolved D. Germline CDR1 is SGHTA and CDR2 is FQGTGA. V dropped 4 bases and J dropped 5 bases, with 15 bases sitting between them. The CDR3 spans 15 residues. The CDR3 sequence is CASSSTYRVHQPQHF. CDR3 sequence (DNA): TGTGCCAGCAGCTCAACCTACAGAGTCCATCAGCCCCAGCATTTT.

The J gene is TRBJ2-4, the V gene TRBV27, with TRBD1 as a possible D gene (6 bases). Germline V lookup: CDR1 MNHEY, CDR2 SMNVEV (reference sequence). V was trimmed by 4 bases and J by 8 bases, leaving 15 bases between them. CDR3 size: 14 residues. The CDR3 region is CASSSSGARDIQYF. The DNA for the CDR3 is TGTGCCAGCAGTTCCTCAGGGGCGAGGGACATTCAGTACTTC.

The table lists this clone with a few counts. This sequence joins TRBV18 and TRBJ1-3, with 8 bases fitting TRBD1. Germline CDR1 and CDR2: KGHSH and LQKENI. The V and J ends lost 3 bases and 8 bases, in that order; junction bases with no gene match: 6. The CDR3 covers 14 residues. Here the CDR3 reads CASSPGQGEDTIYF. CDR3 DNA: TGTGCCAGCTCACCCGGACAGGGCGAGGACACCATATATTTT. The full variable domain, its missing parts supplied by reference TRBV18 and TRBJ1-3, is NAGVMQNPRHLVRRRGQEARLRCSPMKGHSHVYWYRQLPEEGLKFMVYLQKENIIDESGMPKERFSAEFPKEGPSILRIQQVVRGDSAAYFCASSPGQGEDTIYFGEGSWLTVV.

The CDR3 protein is CASSQRGGATNEKLFF. The DNA of the CDR3 is TGCGCCAGCAGCCAGCGAGGGGGGGCAACTAATGAAAAACTGTTTTTT. The chain links TRBV4-3 to TRBJ1-4; possible D gene TRBD1, 6 bases. The CDR3 loop spans 16 amino acids. Trimming pared 3 bases from V and 0 bases from J, leaving 11 bases between. CDR1 and CDR2 (germline): LGHNA, YSLEER.

The J gene is TRBJ1-3, the V gene TRBV6-1; perhaps TRBD1 as D (5 bases). Germline V lookup: CDR1 MNHNS, CDR2 SASEGT. The CDR3 spans 13 residues. V lost 8 bases and J 5 bases, leaving 13 bases between the germline ends. The CDR3 spells CASGGDWRNTIYF. CDR3 sequence (DNA): TGTGCCAGCGGGGGGGATTGGCGAAACACCATATATTTT.

The chain couples TRBV18 to TRBJ2-3; TRBD2 matches 11 bases. Trimming at V came to 4 bases and at J to 2 bases, leaving 5 bases not matched to a gene. Germline values: CDR1 KGHSH, CDR2 LQKENI. The CDR3 runs 16 residues. The CDR3 loop reads CASSLPGLAVTDTQYF. CDR3 nucleotides: TGTGCCAGCTCACTCCCGGGACTAGCGGTCACAGATACGCAGTATTTT.

This sequence joins TRBV7-2 and TRBJ1-5; D is unresolved. CDR1 and CDR2 from the germline V gene are SGHTA and FQGNSA. V was pared by 3 bases and J by 0 bases, with 12 bases between. The CDR3 totals 16 residues. DNA for the CDR3: TGTGCCAGCAGCTTCATGGCAATGAATAGCAATCAGCCCCAGCATTTT. It translates to CASSFMAMNSNQPQHF.

The J gene is TRBJ2-1, the V gene TRBV7-9, with D possibly being TRBD1 (6 bases). V lost 5 bases and J lost 8, with 25 bases in between. This CDR3 spans 17 amino acids. The germline gives CDR1 SEHNR, CDR2 FQNEAQ (reference sequence). The CDR3 region is CASSPPRGSGTLDEQFF. CDR3 bases: TGTGCCAGCAGCCCCCCCAGGGGTTCAGGGACCCTCGATGAGCAGTTCTTC.

The sample holds one count of this clone. The chain employs TRBV27 and TRBJ2-7, with 9 bases matching TRBD2. CDR3 length: 15 residues. In germline, CDR1 is MNHEY, CDR2 SMNVEV (reference sequence). The ends lost 6 bases at V and 4 bases at J; junction bases unmatched: 10. The CDR3 sequence: CASSRASGTTYEQYF. For the CDR3, the DNA is TGTGCCAGCAGCCGCGCTAGCGGGACTACTTACGAGCAGTACTTC.

As regards this clone: Other nucleotide sequences from this sample produce the same CDR3. The rearrangement joins TRBV6-5 to TRBJ1-5; tentative D call: TRBD1 (5 bases). The V end was cut by 1 base, the J end by 7 bases, with 11 bases between. The CDR3 sequence is 14 residues long. CDR1 and CDR2 (germline): MNHEY, SVGAGI. CDR3 region: CASSYYRGAQPQHF. The CDR3 DNA follows: TGTGCCAGCAGTTACTATAGGGGCGCCCAGCCCCAGCATTTT.

The chain links TRBV2 to TRBJ2-7; a weak D match, TRBD2 (7 bases). V gave up 7 bases and J gave up 9 bases, with 22 bases separating them. Germline values: CDR1 SNHLY, CDR2 FYNNEI. The CDR3 totals 14 residues. The CDR3 protein is CASKEREGGGGQYF. CDR3 nucleotide sequence: TGTGCCAGCAAAGAACGCGAGGGAGGGGGTGGGCAGTACTTC.

This clone occurred once. CDR3 region: CARGEQYF. CDR3 DNA: TGTGCCCGGGGCGAGCAGTACTTC. The V gene is TRBV5-6, the J gene TRBJ2-7, with D possibly matching TRBD2 (5 bases). Trimming cost V 10 bases and J 6 bases, with 5 bases left between them. The CDR3 has 8 amino acids. Germline assignment: CDR1 SGHDT and CDR2 YYEEEE.

The chain links TRBV5-4 to TRBJ2-3; D gene ambiguous. V shed 2 bases and J shed 2 bases, with 6 bases lying between them. CDR3 length: 13 amino acids. Germline CDR1 reads SGHNT; CDR2 reads YYREEE (reference sequence). The CDR3 DNA follows: TGTGCCAGCAGCTTTAAAAACACAGATACGCAGTATTTT. It specifies CASSFKNTDTQYF.

The chain is built from TRBV27 and TRBJ1-1; TRBD1 matches at 7 bases. Per germline, CDR1 MNHEY and CDR2 SMNVEV (reference sequence). Trimming at V came to 8 bases and at J to 1 base, leaving 10 bases not matched to a gene. The CDR3 contains 15 residues. This CDR3 reads CASLSYGTENTEAFF. The CDR3 DNA sequence: TGTGCCAGCCTATCCTACGGGACAGAGAACACTGAAGCTTTCTTT.

The genes are TRBV6-1 and TRBJ2-5; TRBD2 aligns across 8 bases. The end of the DNA aligns better with TRBJ2-7, so the J call may be wrong. Looked up from germline, CDR1 is MNHNS and CDR2 is SASEGT. The length of the CDR3 is 14 residues. CDR3: CASTSGREASEQYF. CDR3 nucleotides: TGTGCCAGTACTTCAGGGCGGGAGGCCTCCGAGCAGTACTTC.

The chain couples TRBV6-6 to TRBJ2-2; D is uncertain. The CDR3 covers 13 residues. Germline loops: CDR1 MNHNY, CDR2 SVGAGI (reference sequence). Trimming removed 3 bases at V and 7 bases at J, with 9 bases between. The CDR3, as DNA: TGTGCCAGCAGTTATCGCGTTGACGGGGAGCTGTTTTTT. It yields the protein CASSYRVDGELFF.

The V and J genes are TRBV9 and TRBJ2-1; D is perhaps TRBD1 (5 bases). Germline CDR1 reads SGDLS; CDR2 reads YYNGEE. Deletions cut 4 bases from V and 8 bases from J, with 13 bases between. The CDR3 covers 13 residues. CDR3 region: CASSPTPRDEQFF. For the CDR3, the DNA is TGTGCCAGCAGCCCTACCCCCAGGGATGAGCAGTTCTTC.

This clone has only one observation. The chain uses TRBV30 and TRBJ1-1; no firm D call. CDR1 GTSNPN and CDR2 SVGIG come from the germline V gene (reference sequence). V lost 4 bases, J lost 3 bases, and 12 bases lay in between. The CDR3 runs 13 residues. DNA of the CDR3: TGTGCCTGGATCTTGGGCCAGTACACTGAAGCTTTCTTT. Amino acid sequence: CAWILGQYTEAFF.